The entry below describes one T cell receptor (beta chain). This clone is a singleton in its sample. The target of this receptor is not known. Base qualities are not provided; no much larger clone lies one nucleotide away. The library was obtained by the immunoSEQ multiplex PCR assay. The source study handled its data this way. A statistical classification framework was built for diagnosing cytomegalovirus status from the catalog of TCR beta chain sequences. The table comes from immuneACCESS by way of TCRdb, which keeps in-frame sequences with V and J called. Part of the clones is missing from these tables; in studies checked, under half for an unresolved V gene and the rest for unknown reasons. The V and J calls and clone size were taken over from that table, and D and trimming were inferred from the DNA. Recorded for this sample are approximately 110,000 clones; roughly 94% of them occurred a single time. The ten most abundant clones make up 1% to 1.5% of the sample.

The donors belonged to the validation cohort of 90 to 150 subjects, which was separate from the roughly 700-subject first cohort. The cysteine opens and the phenylalanine closes a CDR3 of 16 amino acids. The retained sequence is limited to the CDR3, 48 bases, with the frame set at the first base. CDR1 is given as SGHNT and CDR2 as YYREEE, both from the germline V gene (reference sequence). Trimming takes 0 bases from V and 2 bases from J, and the germline ends sit 14 bases apart. The sample comes from a study of cytomegalovirus exposure and HLA in healthy donors (dated by TCRdb to between 2016 and 2019). Concerning the study at large: A later analysis indicated that the 120 validation repertoires were generated on the platform also employed for the 666 repertoires of the first cohort. The study aimed to test whether signatures of past pathogen exposure could be identified by cataloging public T cell receptors. A separate validation cohort of approximately 120 different subjects was used in addition to the approximately 700-subject first cohort. The study combined high-throughput TCR immunosequencing, statistical association of individual TCRs with disease status, and machine learning to predict cytomegalovirus infection status. What the work shows at the level of the full study, not this receptor alone: The validation cohort had no HLA typing available for a later analysis, so co-occurrence within that cohort was assessed over all 120 or so repertoires. The authors suggested that the approach could potentially be extended to other disease states and immunological phenotypes. In vitro tests confirmed that three of the cytomegalovirus-associated TCR beta chains recognize cytomegalovirus antigens. The classifier was reported to diagnose cytomegalovirus status with high specificity and sensitivity in both the original cohort and the validation cohort. Across donors, most TCR sequences were observed very rarely, whereas some public TCRs were present in many individuals. In a later analysis, TCRs clustered in the first cohort were found to also tend to co-occur in the roughly 120 validation repertoires, with 85% to 95% of cluster scores above 0. A total of 150 or so TCR beta chains were listed by the study as associated with cytomegalovirus.

This receptor was taken from a woman aged 18 to 35 in good health and CMV-seronegative. The chain employs TRBV5-4 and TRBJ1-1; TRBD1 could be the D gene, as 5 bases match. Sequencing was performed on PBMCs. The CDR3 region: CASSLGTRQSNTEAFF. Here is the DNA: TGTGCCAGCAGCTTGGGCACCCGACAGAGCAACACTGAAGCTTTCTTT.